This entry lists 21 T cell receptor beta chains sequenced from one sample in a study of blood T cell repertoires in COVID-19. TCRdb's copy holds only in-frame clones and misses some; the assay was immunoSEQ multiplex PCR. The table shows a few hundred thousand clones, with 86% occurring only once. The specimen was peripheral blood. The receptors originated from a woman in her forties or fifties with acute or convalescent COVID-19.

Turning to this clone: This sample also contains other DNA sequences that code for the same CDR3. The J gene is TRBJ2-3, the V gene TRBV6-5; 10 nucleotides line up with TRBD2. This CDR3 is built from 15 residues. The ends lost 2 bases at V and 2 bases at J; junction bases unmatched: 1. Germline CDR1 is MNHEY and CDR2 is SVGAGI. The CDR3 nucleotides are TGTGCCAGCAGTTACCTAGCGGGAGTCACAGATACGCAGTATTTT. Residues: CASSYLAGVTDTQYF.

The chain is built from TRBV28 and TRBJ2-5, with 11 bases aligning to TRBD2. Trimming took 6 bases from V and 5 from J; bases not matched to a gene: 5. The CDR3 extends over 14 amino acids. Germline V gene data show CDR1 as MDHEN and CDR2 as SYDVKM. This CDR3 is CASRLAGEGETQYF. The CDR3 DNA sequence: TGTGCCAGCAGACTAGCGGGGGAGGGGGAGACCCAGTACTTC.

The chain recombines TRBV5-4 with TRBJ2-7, with D possibly TRBD2 on 5 matching bases. Germline V CDR1 and CDR2: SGHNT, YYREEE (reference sequence). Trimming removed 2 bases from V and 7 bases from J, with 10 bases in between. This CDR3 has 12 residues. The CDR3 coding sequence is TGTGCCAGCAGCTTACATCGAGGGGAGCAGTACTTC. This codes for CASSLHRGEQYF.

V gene TRBV12-3 or TRBV12-4 combines with J gene TRBJ1-5, with D maybe TRBD1 (5 bases). V was shortened by 7 bases and J by 3 bases, with 10 bases between the two germline ends. This CDR3 is built from 13 residues. CDR3 coding DNA: TGTGCCAGCAATGACAGATACAATCAGCCCCAGCATTTT. It translates to CASNDRYNQPQHF.

The rearrangement links TRBV5-4 to TRBJ1-1; D possibly corresponds to TRBD1 (5 bases). With 3 bases removed from V and 3 bases from J, the gap between germline ends came to 12 bases. The CDR3 is 14 residues long. CDR1 is SGHNT, CDR2 YYREEE, per germline (reference sequence). CDR3 nucleotides: TGTGCCAGCAGCTCAGGGACTAGAGACACTGAAGCTTTCTTT. Translating it yields CASSSGTRDTEAFF.

This clone was recorded once. V is TRBV27 and J is TRBJ1-2, with D tentatively TRBD1 (6 bases). Germline CDR1 reads MNHEY; CDR2 reads SMNVEV (reference sequence). The CDR3 contains 16 residues. V gave up 0 bases and J gave up 5 bases, with 16 bases separating them. The CDR3 DNA reads as TGTGCCAGCAGTTTATCGTCGCGGGGGCGTTGGTATGGCTACACCTTC. Amino acids: CASSLSSRGRWYGYTF.

The CDR3 DNA follows: TGTGCCAGCAGCTTAGGGGGCAGGGGGCCCTACGAGCAGTACTTC. Translation: CASSLGGRGPYEQYF. The genes are TRBV11-2 and TRBJ2-7; TRBD1 matches at 8 bases. J gave up 2 bases and V 1 base, and 4 bases lay outside the gene matches. The CDR3 length is 15 residues. CDR1 and CDR2 (germline): SGHAT, FQNNGV.

This chain links TRBV19 with TRBJ1-3; possibly TRBD1 for D (5 bases). CDR1 and CDR2 from the germline V gene are LNHDA and SQIVND (reference sequence). V lost 6 bases, J lost 0 bases, and 15 bases lay in between. This CDR3 has 16 amino acids. The CDR3 nucleotides are TGTGCCAGTAGCGGGGGGTCCCTCTTCTCTGGAAACACCATATATTTT. Encoded protein: CASSGGSLFSGNTIYF.

The chain has TRBV20-1 and TRBJ2-3; D is possibly TRBD2 (6 bases). This CDR3 is built from 13 residues. Trimming cost V 3 bases and J 2 bases, with 9 bases left between them. Germline V gene sequence: CDR1 DFQATT, CDR2 SNEGSKA (reference sequence). The CDR3 coding sequence is TGCAGTGCTAGTGTGGACTACACAGATACGCAGTATTTT. Translated, it gives CSASVDYTDTQYF.

The CDR3 region has the DNA TGTGCCAGCAGCCGTGGGCGGGAAAAGAGCTCCTACGAGCAGTACTTC. This translates into CASSRGREKSSYEQYF. V and J are TRBV3-1 (or the pseudogene TRBV3-2) and TRBJ2-7; perhaps TRBD2 as D (6 bases). V dropped 4 bases and J dropped 0 bases, with 16 bases sitting between them. The CDR3 is 16 residues long. CDR1 and CDR2 from the germline V gene are LGHDT and YNNKEL (reference sequence).

The V call is TRBV5-1, the J call TRBJ2-7; D is possibly TRBD1 (5 bases). This CDR3 is built from 14 residues. CDR1 is SGHRS and CDR2 is YFSETQ in the germline V gene. With 0 bases removed from V and 5 bases from J, the gap between germline ends came to 12 bases. CDR3 region: CASSLGQLPNEQYF. CDR3 in DNA: TGCGCCAGCAGCTTGGGACAGCTCCCAAACGAGCAGTACTTC.

The rearrangement links TRBV29-1 to TRBJ1-4; D not resolved. V was trimmed by 4 bases and J by 7 bases, leaving 10 bases between them. Germline values: CDR1 SQVTM, CDR2 ANQGSEA. The CDR3 loop spans 12 amino acids. CDR3 sequence reads: CSVVGEAEKLFF. In DNA form, the CDR3 reads TGCAGCGTTGTTGGGGAGGCTGAAAAACTGTTTTTT. The entire variable domain, with the rest obtained from reference TRBV29-1 and TRBJ1-4, is as follows: SAVISQKPSRDICQRGTSLTIQCQVDSQVTMMFWYRQQPGQSLTLIATANQGSEATYESGFVIDKFPISRPNLTFSTLTVSNMSPEDSSIYLCSVVGEAEKLFFGSGTQLSVL.

The genes are TRBV4-3 and TRBJ1-5; D may be TRBD1 (6 bases). Germline loops: CDR1 LGHNA, CDR2 YSLEER. There are 18 residues in the CDR3. Trimming cost V 0 bases and J 2 bases, with 17 bases left between them. The CDR3 region is CASSQDMRGAGGNQPQHF. CDR3 DNA: TGCGCCAGCAGCCAAGATATGCGGGGGGCGGGAGGCAATCAGCCCCAGCATTTT.

This clone has only one observation. V is TRBV4-2 and J is TRBJ2-7; 7 bases map to TRBD1. This CDR3 has 12 amino acids. V shed 5 bases and J 6 bases; nucleotides not matched to a gene: 4. CDR1 and CDR2 from the germline V gene are LGHNA and YNFKEQ. The CDR3 sequence: CASSTGEGEQYF. Written as DNA, the CDR3 is TGTGCCAGCAGCACAGGGGAAGGCGAGCAGTACTTC.

This chain connects TRBV6-6 to TRBJ2-1, with 11 bases lining up with TRBD2. Germline CDR1 is MNHNY and CDR2 is SVGAGI (reference sequence). V was pared by 6 bases and J by 4 bases, with 2 bases of the junction left unmatched. The CDR3 runs 14 residues. The CDR3 DNA is TGTGCCAGCAGCAGACTAGCGGGATACAATGAGCAGTTCTTC. Translated, it gives CASSRLAGYNEQFF.

This chain joins TRBV27 and TRBJ1-4, with 7 bases aligning to TRBD1. Germline V gene lookup returns CDR1 MNHEY and CDR2 SMNVEV (reference sequence). V shed 3 bases and J 8 bases; nucleotides not matched to a gene: 6. The CDR3 totals 14 residues. The CDR3 is CASSFRQGGEKLFF. In nucleotides, the CDR3 is TGTGCCAGCAGTTTTAGACAGGGAGGCGAAAAACTGTTTTTT.

The V call is TRBV30, the J call TRBJ2-1; D unresolved. Trimming took off 2 bases at V and 4 bases at J, with 3 bases between the two ends. Germline CDR1 is GTSNPN and CDR2 is SVGIG (reference sequence). The CDR3 is made up of 11 amino acids. In nucleotides, the CDR3 is TGTGCCTGGAGTCCTTACAATGAGCAGTTCTTC. Encoded protein: CAWSPYNEQFF.

The chain carries TRBV7-2 and TRBJ1-3, with D perhaps matching TRBD1 (6 bases). V gave up 3 bases and J gave up 4 bases, with 13 bases separating them. CDR1 is SGHTA and CDR2 is FQGNSA in the germline V gene. CDR3 size: 15 residues. The CDR3: CASSFVGAPGNTIYF. The DNA of the CDR3 is TGTGCCAGCAGCTTCGTGGGGGCTCCCGGAAACACCATATATTTT.

J is TRBJ1-1 and V is TRBV4-3, with unresolved D. V lost 0 bases to trimming and J lost 0 bases, with 8 bases between them. The CDR3 extends over 15 amino acids. Germline values: CDR1 LGHNA, CDR2 YSLEER. The CDR3: CASSQDLGLNTEAFF. The CDR3 region has the DNA TGCGCCAGCAGCCAAGACTTGGGCTTGAACACTGAAGCTTTCTTT.

CDR3 nucleotide sequence: TGTGCCAGCAGCTTAATACAGGGAGCTGAAGCTTTCTTT. Amino acid sequence: CASSLIQGAEAFF. The chain recombines TRBV7-3 with TRBJ1-1; D may be TRBD1 (6 bases). CDR1 SGHTA and CDR2 FQGTGA come from the germline V gene. This CDR3 contains 13 residues. Trimming pared 1 base from V and 6 bases from J, leaving 9 bases between.

Notes on this clone: This specimen includes other DNA sequences encoding the same CDR3. The chain joins TRBV9 to TRBJ2-7, with TRBD1 matching 8 bases. V shed 2 bases and J 3 bases; nucleotides not matched to a gene: 4. CDR1 and CDR2 (germline): SGDLS, YYNGEE. The CDR3 covers 14 residues. CDR3 DNA sequence: TGTGCCAGCAGCGTCGGGACAGGCTTCTACGAGCAGTACTTC. As protein: CASSVGTGFYEQYF.